This TCR beta chain was captured in a study of T-cell memory formation after mild COVID-19. V lost 1 base to trimming and J lost 7 bases, with 11 bases between them. Germline V CDR1 and CDR2: SGHTA, FQGNSA. The CDR3 extends over 13 amino acids. TCRdb reprocessed the 5' RACE reads via MiXCR and lists one record per CDR3 protein. The table has under 250,000 distinct CDR3 sequences, about 9.2% seen once. Regarding this clonotype: Its antigen is not identified.

Study findings and constraints: The finding that pre-infection memory included some responding clones suggested that cross-reactive memory joined. SARS-CoV-2 specificity was not confirmed for second-wave clones peaking on day 37. Clones that got smaller from day 15 to 85 had even CD4/CD8, while clones growing later tipped toward CD4+.

The rearrangement uses TRBV7-2 and TRBJ2-7; a weak D match, TRBD2 (5 bases). This receptor was identified in a man aged 18 to 30 who had mild COVID-19 (a few samples of this study predate the infection). Cell type and time point are not known. The sample consisted of PBMCs or a T cell subset sorted from them (not recorded which). DNA for the CDR3: TGTGCCAGCAGCTTAGGCGCCGGGATAGAGCAGTACTTC. This gives the protein CASSLGAGIEQYF.